Sequencing of this TCR beta chain was carried out in a study of PD-1 blockade in classical Hodgkin lymphoma (TCRdb year 2020). Background for the entire study: Nivolumab dosing was 3 mg/kg intravenously every 2 weeks, continuing until either disease progression or unacceptable toxicity. The study used CyTOF and TCR beta sequencing to define a peripheral blood immune signature of response to PD-1 blockade in classical Hodgkin lymphoma.

Genomic DNA was isolated using the Qiagen DNeasy kit from unsorted PBMCs as well as from negatively selected CD4+ and CD8+ fractions. TCR beta CDR3 regions were subjected to amplification by immunoSEQ multiplex PCR with primers that anneal to V and J segments. A synthetic immune receptor repertoire was used to minimize amplification bias, and any remaining bias was removed computationally after sequencing. In the original analysis: Custom Python scripts were used to quantify repertoire diversity as the Shannon entropy index. Unsorted, CD4+ and CD8+ repertoires were analyzed separately, except for combined analyses in which CD4+ and CD8+ sequences were merged in silico. A clone counted as expanded when the clone's frequency after treatment rose at least 2-fold relative to C1D1, and clones undetected at baseline were given a pseudocount of 0.5. Clones with 0 or 1 copy at C1D1 were defined as singleton clones, while clones with 2 or more copies were defined as non-singleton clones. Clones expanded in unsorted samples were annotated as CD4+, CD8+ or unknown by matching protein sequences in sorted samples from the same patient. Wilcoxon tests were applied to paired samples to test diversity changes from C1D1 to C4D1. Drawn from immuneACCESS, this table holds only the in-frame rearrangements with V and J called that TCRdb kept. Clones are partly lost; checked studies trace under half to an unresolved V gene and leave the rest unexplained. V and J calls and clone size follow that table, whereas D and trimming were derived from the DNA. Across this sample there are 6,900 or so clones, with around 88% seen only once. The ten largest make up around two fifths of the sample.

Via the germline V gene, CDR1 is SGHDN and CDR2 FVKESK. The germline V end is reduced by 3 bases and the J end by 6 bases; junction bases left unmatched: 7. The CDR3 goes from the cysteine to the phenylalanine over 15 residues. Of the read, only the CDR3 DNA is kept; its 45 bases are in frame from base 1. General conclusions and limits of the study: A significant rise by C4D1 was seen in CD4+ but not CD8+ TCR diversity (p=0.0027 vs p=0.16), with the rise being most apparent in complete responders (p=0.02). Newly diagnosed patients were reported to have lower baseline TCR diversity than healthy donors, and relapsed/refractory patients were reported to have lower baseline TCR diversity still. Only a single clinical trial cohort was studied, and what caused the repertoire differences, possibly disease activity or prior therapy, remained undefined. Lower diversity was seen in patients whose nivolumab began less than 1 year after ASCT, and these patients were left out of later analyses so that immune reconstitution would not confound the results. Among trial patients, those achieving complete response had baseline diversity similar to that of newly diagnosed patients, while diversity was significantly lower in partial responders and progressors.

Per the publication, the time point label means: cycle 4 day 1 (C4D1), after five to seven weeks of nivolumab. Every trial patient had relapsed following autologous stem cell transplantation, and prior brentuximab vedotin exposure was what differed among cohorts A, B and C. A total of under 70 patients with relapsed/refractory classical Hodgkin lymphoma made up the trial cohort, and each patient's best overall response was complete response, partial response or progressive disease. In the multi-cohort phase II CheckMate 205 trial, trial patients received single-agent nivolumab. An independent review committee assessed best overall response by applying the 2007 International Working Group response criteria. Trial PBMCs were collected immediately before nivolumab initiation (C1D1) and during therapy at cycle 2 day 1 and cycle 4 day 1. Peripheral blood was collected in 8 mL Vacutainer Cell Preparation Tubes, from which PBMCs were isolated by centrifugation and then cryopreserved.

Comments on this clone: What this receptor recognizes is not known. Per-nucleotide qualities are absent, and no much larger clonotype sits a single base away.

The V gene is TRBV14 and the J gene is TRBJ1-4; the central 7 bases match TRBD1. The receptor comes from a human donor with classical Hodgkin lymphoma. The sequenced sample was peripheral blood mononuclear cells (PBMCs), obtained before the fourth cycle of nivolumab. The nucleotide sequence reads TGTGCCAGCAGCCACCAGGGGGGGAGAGATGAAAAACTGTTTTTT. Translated, it reads CASSHQGGRDEKLFF.